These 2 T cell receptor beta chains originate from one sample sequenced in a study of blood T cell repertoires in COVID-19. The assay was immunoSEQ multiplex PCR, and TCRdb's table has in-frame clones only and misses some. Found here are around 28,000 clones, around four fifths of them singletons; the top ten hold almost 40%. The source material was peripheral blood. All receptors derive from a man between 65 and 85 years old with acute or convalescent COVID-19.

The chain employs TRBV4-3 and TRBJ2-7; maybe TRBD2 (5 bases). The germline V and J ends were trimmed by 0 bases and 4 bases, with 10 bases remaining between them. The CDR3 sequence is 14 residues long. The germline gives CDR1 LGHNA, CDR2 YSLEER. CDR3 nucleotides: TGCGCCAGCAGCCAAGAAAGTGGGAGTTACGAGCAGTACTTC. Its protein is CASSQESGSYEQYF.

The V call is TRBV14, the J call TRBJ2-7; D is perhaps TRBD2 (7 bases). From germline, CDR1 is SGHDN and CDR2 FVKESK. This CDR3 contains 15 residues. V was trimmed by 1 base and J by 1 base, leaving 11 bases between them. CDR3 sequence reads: CASSQVRGGSYEQYF. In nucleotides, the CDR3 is TGTGCCAGCAGCCAAGTGAGGGGGGGATCCTACGAGCAGTACTTC.